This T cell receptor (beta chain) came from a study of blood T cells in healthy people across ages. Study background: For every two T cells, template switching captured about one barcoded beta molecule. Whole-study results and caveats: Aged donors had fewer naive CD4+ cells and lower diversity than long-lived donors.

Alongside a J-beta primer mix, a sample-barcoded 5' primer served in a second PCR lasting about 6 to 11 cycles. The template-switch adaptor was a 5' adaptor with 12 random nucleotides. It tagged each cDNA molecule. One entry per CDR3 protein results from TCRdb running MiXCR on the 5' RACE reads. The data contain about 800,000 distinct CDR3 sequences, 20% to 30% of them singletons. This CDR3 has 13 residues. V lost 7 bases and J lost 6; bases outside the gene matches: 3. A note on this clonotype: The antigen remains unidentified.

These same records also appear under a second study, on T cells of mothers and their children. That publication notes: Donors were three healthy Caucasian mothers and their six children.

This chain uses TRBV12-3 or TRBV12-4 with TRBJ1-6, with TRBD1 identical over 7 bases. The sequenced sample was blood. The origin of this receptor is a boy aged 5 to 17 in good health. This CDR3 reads CASTDRANSPLHF. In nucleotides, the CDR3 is TGTGCCAGCACCGACAGGGCTAATTCACCCCTCCACTTT.